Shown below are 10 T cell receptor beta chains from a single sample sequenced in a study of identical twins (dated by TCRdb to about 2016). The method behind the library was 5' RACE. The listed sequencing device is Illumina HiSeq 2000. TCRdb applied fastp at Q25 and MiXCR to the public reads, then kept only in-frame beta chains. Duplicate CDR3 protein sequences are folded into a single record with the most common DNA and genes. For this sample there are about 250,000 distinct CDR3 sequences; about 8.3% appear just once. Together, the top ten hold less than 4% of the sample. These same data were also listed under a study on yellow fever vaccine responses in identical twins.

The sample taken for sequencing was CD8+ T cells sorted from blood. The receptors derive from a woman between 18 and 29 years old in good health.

CDR3 DNA: TGCAGCGCGACAGGGGGCAGGAGCTATGGCTACACCTTC. This encodes CSATGGRSYGYTF. This sequence joins TRBV29-1 and TRBJ1-2; 10 nucleotides match TRBD1. Losses at the gene ends were 7 bases for V and 4 bases for J; bases not matched to a gene: 6. Germline loops: CDR1 SQVTM, CDR2 ANQGSEA. CDR3 length: 13 residues.

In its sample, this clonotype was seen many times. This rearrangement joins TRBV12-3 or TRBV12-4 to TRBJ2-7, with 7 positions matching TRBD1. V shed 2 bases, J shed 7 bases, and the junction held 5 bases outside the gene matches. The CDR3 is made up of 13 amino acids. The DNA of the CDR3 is TGTGCCAGCAGTTTAAGACAGGGACAGGAGCAGTACTTC. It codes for CASSLRQGQEQYF.

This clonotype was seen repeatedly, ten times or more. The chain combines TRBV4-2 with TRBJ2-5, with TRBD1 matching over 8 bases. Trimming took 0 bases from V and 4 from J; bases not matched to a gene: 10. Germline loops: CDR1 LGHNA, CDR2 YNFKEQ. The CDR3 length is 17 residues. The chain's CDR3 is CASSQEATGVVLETQYF. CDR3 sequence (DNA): TGTGCCAGCAGCCAAGAGGCGACAGGGGTTGTATTAGAGACCCAGTACTTC.

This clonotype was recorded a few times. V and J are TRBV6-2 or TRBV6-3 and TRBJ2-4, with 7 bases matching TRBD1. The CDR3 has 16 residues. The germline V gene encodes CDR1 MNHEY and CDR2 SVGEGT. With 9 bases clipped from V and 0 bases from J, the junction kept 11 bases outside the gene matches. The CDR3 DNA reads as TGTGCCAGTAGGAGTTGGGACAGCCTAGCCAAAAACATTCAGTACTTC. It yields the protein CASRSWDSLAKNIQYF.

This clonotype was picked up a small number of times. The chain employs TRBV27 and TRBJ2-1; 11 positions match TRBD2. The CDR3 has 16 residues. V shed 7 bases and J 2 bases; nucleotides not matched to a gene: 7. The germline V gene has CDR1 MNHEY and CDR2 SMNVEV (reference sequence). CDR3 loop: CASTLGTSGPYNEQFF. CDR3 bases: TGTGCCAGCACCTTAGGGACTAGCGGCCCCTACAATGAGCAGTTCTTC.

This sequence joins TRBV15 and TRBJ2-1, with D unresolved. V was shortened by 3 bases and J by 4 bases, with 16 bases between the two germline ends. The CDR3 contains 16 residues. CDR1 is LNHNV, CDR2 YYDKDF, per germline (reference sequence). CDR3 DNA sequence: TGTGCCACCAGCAGTAATCCGGGTCCCGCTTACAATGAGCAGTTCTTC. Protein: CATSSNPGPAYNEQFF.

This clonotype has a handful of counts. The CDR3 here is CASSLVGLTDQETQYF. The CDR3 coding sequence is TGTGCCAGCAGCTTAGTTGGTCTGACGGACCAAGAGACCCAGTACTTC. The chain uses TRBV7-9 and TRBJ2-5; D is unresolved. The CDR3 is 16 amino acids. Germline CDR1 and CDR2: SEHNR and FQNEAQ (reference sequence). Deletions cut 1 base from V and 0 bases from J, with 12 bases between. The variable domain in full, completed from reference TRBV7-9 and TRBJ2-5, reads DTGVSQNPRHKITKRGQNVTFRCDPISEHNRLYWYRQTLGQGPEFLTYFQNEAQLEKSRLLSDRFSAERPKGSFSTLEIQRTEQGDSAMYLCASSLVGLTDQETQYFGPGTRLLVL.

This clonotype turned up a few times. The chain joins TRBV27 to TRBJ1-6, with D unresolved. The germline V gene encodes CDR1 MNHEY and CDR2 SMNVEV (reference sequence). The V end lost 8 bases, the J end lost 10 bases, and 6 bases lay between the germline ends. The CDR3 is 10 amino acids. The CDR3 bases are TGTGCCAGCGGTCTATCACCCCTCCACTTT. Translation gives CASGLSPLHF.

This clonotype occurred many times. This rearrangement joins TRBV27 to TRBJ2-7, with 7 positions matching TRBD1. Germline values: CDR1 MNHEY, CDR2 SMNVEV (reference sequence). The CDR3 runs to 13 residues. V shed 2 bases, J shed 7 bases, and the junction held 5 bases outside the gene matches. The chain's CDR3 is CASSLLQGREQYF. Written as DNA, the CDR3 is TGTGCCAGCAGTTTACTACAGGGGCGGGAGCAGTACTTC.

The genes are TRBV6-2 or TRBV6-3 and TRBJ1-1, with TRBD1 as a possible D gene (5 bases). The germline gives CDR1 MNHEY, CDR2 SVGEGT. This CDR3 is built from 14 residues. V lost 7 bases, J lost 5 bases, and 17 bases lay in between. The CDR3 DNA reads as TGTGCCAGCATTCCCGCGCAGGGAAATACTGAAGCTTTCTTT. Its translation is CASIPAQGNTEAFF.